The following is a TCR beta chain sequence with its context. No antigen is known for it. A much larger clone sits a single nucleotide away, making a read error possible. PCR was performed a second time for about 7 to 11 cycles using a sample-barcoded 5' primer and a J-beta primer mix. TCRdb re-called the 5' RACE reads through MiXCR, storing one row per CDR3 protein. The data contain 800,000 to 1,000,000 distinct CDR3 sequences, around 49% of them singletons. The data are from a study of blood T cells in healthy people across ages. Findings of the study overall: As naive T cell percentage varied, TCR beta diversity correlated strongly with it. CMV status of donors was not determined, possibly confounding expanded clonotype changes.

The CDR3 has 13 residues. This receptor was obtained from a man aged 25 to 45 in good health. V and J are TRBV12-3 or TRBV12-4 and TRBJ2-5; D possibly corresponds to TRBD2 (7 bases). The specimen sequenced was blood. As DNA, the CDR3 is TGTGCCGGCAGTGGGGGGGGCTGGGAGACCCAGTACTTC. This gives the protein CAGSGGGWETQYF.